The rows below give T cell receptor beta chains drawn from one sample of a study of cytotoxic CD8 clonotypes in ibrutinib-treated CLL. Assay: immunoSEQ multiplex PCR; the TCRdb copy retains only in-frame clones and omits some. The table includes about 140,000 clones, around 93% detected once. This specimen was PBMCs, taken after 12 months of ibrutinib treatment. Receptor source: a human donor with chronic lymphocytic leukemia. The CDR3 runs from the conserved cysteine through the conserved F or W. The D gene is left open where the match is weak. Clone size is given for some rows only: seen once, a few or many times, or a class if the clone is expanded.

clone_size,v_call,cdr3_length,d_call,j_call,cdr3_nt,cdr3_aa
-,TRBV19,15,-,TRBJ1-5,TGTGCCAGTAGTACCCGTGACAGAAGCAATCAGCCCCAGCATTTT,CASSTRDRSNQPQHF
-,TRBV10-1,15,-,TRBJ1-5,TGCGCCAGCAGTGGCCGGTGGACCGTAGATCAGCCCCAGCATTTT,CASSGRWTVDQPQHF
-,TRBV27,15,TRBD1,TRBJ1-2,TGTGCCAGCAGTTTCTGGGACAGGGGCCCCTATGGCTACACCTTC,CASSFWDRGPYGYTF
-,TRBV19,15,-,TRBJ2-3,TGTGCCAGTAGTATAGCCGCTCGGACGGCAGATACGCAGTATTTT,CASSIAARTADTQYF
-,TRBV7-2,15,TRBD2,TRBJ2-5,TGTGCCAGCAGCTTAGTAGCGGGAGAGGCGGAGACCCAGTACTTC,CASSLVAGEAETQYF
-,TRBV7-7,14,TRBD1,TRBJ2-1,TGTGCTAGCAGCCAAGGACAGGTCCCCAATGAGCAGTTCTTC,CASSQGQVPNEQFF
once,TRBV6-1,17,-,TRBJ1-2,TGTGCCAGCAGTGAACCGAGGCCTGGGGGACTTAGGGATGGCTACACCTTC,CASSEPRPGGLRDGYTF
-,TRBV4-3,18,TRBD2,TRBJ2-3,TGCGCCAGCAGCCAAGATCGAGTGCTAGCGGGGACCACAGATACGCAGTATTTT,CASSQDRVLAGTTDTQYF
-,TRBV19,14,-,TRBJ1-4,TGTGCCAGTAAGTTTGCAAGGTTGGATGAAAAACTGTTTTTT,CASKFARLDEKLFF
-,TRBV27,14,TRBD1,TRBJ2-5,TGTGCCAGCAGTTCCCACAGGGGGCAAGAGACCCAGTACTTC,CASSSHRGQETQYF
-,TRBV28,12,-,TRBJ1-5,TGTGCCAGCATGAAAAGCAATCAGCCCCAGCATTTT,CASMKSNQPQHF